This T cell receptor beta chain is drawn from a study of control samples from healthy donors and cancer patients. CDR1 and CDR2 from the germline V gene are SGHTS and YDEGEE. V shed 4 bases and J 6 bases; nucleotides not matched to a gene: 9. The CDR3 is 16 amino acids. Assay: immunoSEQ multiplex PCR; the TCRdb copy retains only in-frame clones and omits some. This sample has about 180,000 clones, with nearly 90% found just once. The source of this sequence is a woman aged 45 to 65 in good health. The sequencing sample was made of blood. This chain uses TRBV5-8 with TRBJ2-2, with 10 bases matching TRBD2. CDR3 coding DNA: TGTGCCAGCAGCATTCGATTTAGCGGGAGGTCCGGGGAGCTGTTTTTT. It is translated as CASSIRFSGRSGELFF.